Presented here are 9 T cell receptor beta chains from one specimen sequenced in a study of cytomegalovirus exposure and HLA in healthy donors. It was with 60 Vbeta and 13 Jbeta primers that the PCR ran. TCRdb keeps only in-frame clones here, not all; method: immunoSEQ multiplex PCR. The profile shows roughly 86,000 clones, 50% to 75% of them singletons. The sequenced sample was PBMCs. The receptors originated from a man under 40 in good health and CMV-seronegative.

The rearrangement joins TRBV10-1 to TRBJ2-3, with 8 positions matching TRBD2. CDR1 WNHNN and CDR2 SYGVQD come from the germline V gene (reference sequence). The J segment lost 3 bases and the V segment lost 4 bases, leaving 3 bases of the junction unmatched. The CDR3 is made up of 14 amino acids. CDR3 amino acids: CASSGGRFTDTQYF. In DNA, the CDR3 is TGCGCCAGCAGTGGCGGGAGGTTTACAGATACGCAGTATTTT.

The chain has TRBV19 and TRBJ1-2; unclear D gene. Germline CDR1 is LNHDA and CDR2 is SQIVND (reference sequence). The CDR3 length is 14 residues. V was cut by 0 bases and J by 8 bases, with 13 bases left in between. CDR3 bases: TGTGCCAGTAGTATAGATCCCCGGGAGACAGGCTACACCTTC. Amino acid sequence: CASSIDPRETGYTF.

This clone was found a few times. Other DNA sequences of this sample code for an identical CDR3. The chain is built from TRBV9 and TRBJ2-5; no clear D gene. This CDR3 spans 12 amino acids. Germline V gene sequence: CDR1 SGDLS, CDR2 YYNGEE. The V end was cut by 4 bases, the J end by 3 bases, with 7 bases between. For the CDR3, the DNA is TGTGCCAGCAGCCCCGGAGAAGAGACCCAGTACTTC. Protein sequence: CASSPGEETQYF.

V is TRBV28 and J is TRBJ2-5, with D tentatively TRBD1 (5 bases). The J call is uncertain, as TRBJ2-7 better fits the DNA end. The CDR3 loop spans 15 amino acids. CDR1 and CDR2 (germline): MDHEN, SYDVKM. CDR3 sequence: CASSHSGFPSYEQYF. The CDR3 DNA follows: TGTGCCAGCAGTCATTCAGGGTTCCCCTCCTACGAGCAGTACTTC.

The chain joins TRBV19 to TRBJ1-1; 9 bases line up with TRBD1. The CDR3 spans 15 residues. Germline-derived CDR1 and CDR2 are LNHDA and SQIVND (reference sequence). V was pared by 6 bases and J by 11 bases, with 16 bases of the junction left unmatched. The CDR3 DNA sequence: TGTGCCAGTAGCCCAAATACGGACAGGGGTCTTTGGGCTTTCTTT. Translation gives CASSPNTDRGLWAFF. The complete variable domain, with remaining parts taken from reference TRBV19 and TRBJ1-1, reads DGGITQSPKYLFRKEGQNVTLSCEQNLNHDAMYWYRQDPGQGLRLIYYSQIVNDFQKGDIAEGYSVSREKKESFPLTVTSAQKNPTAFYLCASSPNTDRGLWAFFGQGTRLTVV.

The chain couples TRBV5-1 to TRBJ2-7; possibly TRBD1 for D (6 bases). CDR1 is SGHRS, CDR2 YFSETQ, per germline. V was shortened by 4 bases and J by 6 bases, with 11 bases between the two germline ends. This CDR3 is 12 amino acids long. CDR3: CASSRQVGEQYF. CDR3 nucleotide sequence: TGCGCCAGCAGCCGACAGGTCGGCGAGCAGTACTTC.

The rearrangement links TRBV10-3 to TRBJ1-2, with 7 nucleotides matching TRBD1. Germline trimming cut 6 bases from V and 10 bases from J; bases unmatched to any gene: 23. The CDR3 runs 17 residues. From germline, CDR1 is ENHRY and CDR2 SYGVKD. CDR3 nucleotide sequence: TGTGCCATCAGCTTTTTTACCTTAACCTCCGACAGGGCCCACTACACCTTC. Its translation: CAISFFTLTSDRAHYTF.

This sequence joins TRBV10-2 and TRBJ2-5; weak D call: TRBD1 (5 bases). TRBJ2-7 explains the end of the DNA better; the J call may be wrong. This CDR3 comprises 14 residues. Germline V gene lookup returns CDR1 WSHSY and CDR2 SAAADI. This chain's CDR3 is CASSESWGPYEQYF. CDR3 coding DNA: TGCGCCAGCAGTGAGTCCTGGGGCCCCTACGAGCAGTACTTC.

The chain recombines TRBV7-9 with TRBJ2-7; D is perhaps TRBD1 (5 bases). The CDR3 length is 15 residues. From germline, CDR1 is SEHNR and CDR2 FQNEAQ (reference sequence). Trimming left V 5 bases short and J 5 bases short, with 19 bases between. CDR3 amino acids: CASSTSDRIPHEQYF. The CDR3 nucleotides are TGTGCCAGCAGCACGTCCGACAGAATCCCCCACGAGCAGTACTTC.